A single sample is the source of the 27 T cell receptor beta chains below, sequenced in a study of blood T cell repertoires in COVID-19. TCRdb's copy holds only in-frame clones and misses some; the assay was immunoSEQ multiplex PCR. This table holds a few hundred thousand clones, about 90% found once. Input material: peripheral blood. The receptors originated from a man aged 18 to 35 with COVID-19, enrolled during active disease.

Regarding this clone: This specimen includes other DNA sequences encoding the same CDR3. The V call is TRBV7-3, the J call TRBJ1-6; 7 bases match TRBD1. In germline, CDR1 is SGHTA, CDR2 FQGTGA. The J segment lost 6 bases and the V segment lost 0 bases, leaving 2 bases of the junction unmatched. The CDR3 runs to 15 residues. The CDR3 coding sequence is TGTGCCAGCAGCTTAACGGGGACAGCTAATTCACCCCTCCACTTT. As protein: CASSLTGTANSPLHF.

J is TRBJ1-6 and V is TRBV11-2, with TRBD1 matching 7 bases. The CDR3 has 14 amino acids. With 1 base clipped from V and 7 bases from J, the junction kept 1 base outside the gene matches. CDR1 and CDR2 (germline): SGHAT, FQNNGV. The CDR3 region has the DNA TGTGCCAGCAGCTTAGGGGACAGAAATTCACCCCTCCACTTT. Its translation: CASSLGDRNSPLHF.

The chain links TRBV2 to TRBJ2-7; tentatively, D is TRBD2 (5 bases). Germline lookup yields CDR1 SNHLY and CDR2 FYNNEI. This CDR3 spans 15 amino acids. V was clipped by 7 bases and J by 4 bases, with 20 bases between them. CDR3 coding DNA: TGTGCCAGCATGAGCCGGGAAAGCGTCCCTTACGAGCAGTACTTC. It specifies CASMSRESVPYEQYF.

The table lists this clone with a count of one. This chain uses TRBV20-1 with TRBJ2-1; D is uncertain. This CDR3 is 11 amino acids long. Trimming pared 6 bases from V and 3 bases from J, leaving 6 bases between. Germline CDR1 is DFQATT and CDR2 is SNEGSKA (reference sequence). In DNA, the CDR3 is TGCAGTGCCACTAACTACAATGAGCAGTTCTTC. As protein: CSATNYNEQFF.

The gene calls are TRBV30 and TRBJ2-3; possible D gene TRBD1, 5 bases. V lost 2 bases to trimming and J lost 6 bases, with 12 bases between them. This CDR3 has 13 residues. CDR1 GTSNPN and CDR2 SVGIG come from the germline V gene (reference sequence). CDR3 coding DNA: TGTGCCTGGAGTATGAGCAGGGTGGATACGCAGTATTTT. Protein: CAWSMSRVDTQYF.

This sequence joins TRBV11-3 and TRBJ1-1; TRBD1 aligns across 7 bases. V trimming: 1 base; J trimming: 2 bases; junction bases outside the gene matches: 1. The V gene's germline CDR1 is SGHNT and CDR2 YENEEA. The CDR3 is 14 amino acids. The CDR3 sequence is CASSLGGGNTEAFF. CDR3 DNA: TGTGCCAGCAGCTTAGGAGGGGGCAACACTGAAGCTTTCTTT.

This chain joins TRBV19 and TRBJ2-7, with TRBD2 matching 11 bases. Germline CDR1 reads LNHDA; CDR2 reads SQIVND (reference sequence). This CDR3 has 14 amino acids. The ends lost 2 bases at V and 5 bases at J; junction bases unmatched: 2. DNA of the CDR3: TGTGCCAGTAGTATACTAGCGGGGGGCGACGAGCAGTACTTC. It specifies CASSILAGGDEQYF. Based on the CDR3 plus reference TRBV19 and TRBJ2-7, the full variable domain is DGGITQSPKYLFRKEGQNVTLSCEQNLNHDAMYWYRQDPGQGLRLIYYSQIVNDFQKGDIAEGYSVSREKKESFPLTVTSAQKNPTAFYLCASSILAGGDEQYFGPGTRLTVT.

This clone was found a few times. CDR3 coding DNA: TGCAGCGCCCTCCAAGCGGGGAACTATGGCTACACCTTC. Its translation: CSALQAGNYGYTF. This sequence joins TRBV29-1 and TRBJ1-2; D not resolved. Germline V gene sequence: CDR1 SQVTM, CDR2 ANQGSEA. The V end lost 7 bases, the J end lost 2 bases, and 14 bases lay between the germline ends. The CDR3 has 13 amino acids. The full variable domain, in which reference TRBV29-1 and TRBJ1-2 provide the parts outside the CDR3, is SAVISQKPSRDICQRGTSLTIQCQVDSQVTMMFWYRQQPGQSLTLIATANQGSEATYESGFVIDKFPISRPNLTFSTLTVSNMSPEDSSIYLCSALQAGNYGYTFGSGTRLTVV.

The chain combines TRBV5-1 with TRBJ2-1; 9 bases match TRBD2. The length of the CDR3 is 17 residues. Trimming took 0 bases from V and 5 from J; bases not matched to a gene: 9. The germline CDR1 and CDR2 sequences are SGHRS and YFSETQ. The CDR3: CASSLARGLAAHNEQFF. CDR3 sequence (DNA): TGCGCCAGCAGCTTGGCCCGGGGACTAGCCGCCCACAATGAGCAGTTCTTC.

The J gene is TRBJ2-7, the V gene TRBV12-5; the match to TRBD1 covers 11 bases. The CDR3 extends over 14 amino acids. V shed 6 bases and J 5 bases; nucleotides not matched to a gene: 6. The germline V gene has CDR1 LGHNT and CDR2 FRNRAP. CDR3 protein: CASGGTGGRHEQYF. CDR3 bases: TGTGCTAGTGGCGGGACAGGGGGAAGGCACGAGCAGTACTTC.

The V gene is TRBV30, the J gene TRBJ1-4; possibly TRBD1 for D (6 bases). The CDR3 is 17 residues long. The germline gives CDR1 GTSNPN, CDR2 SVGIG (reference sequence). V lost 0 bases, J lost 2 bases, and 16 bases lay in between. The CDR3 DNA is TGTGCCTGGAGTGTACCGCCTACAGGGAAGACTAATGAAAAACTGTTTTTT. As protein: CAWSVPPTGKTNEKLFF.

This chain joins TRBV11-3 and TRBJ1-1; 7 bases line up with TRBD1. The CDR3 extends over 16 amino acids. The trim removed 4 bases at V and 0 bases at J, leaving 8 bases unmatched. The germline CDR1 and CDR2 sequences are SGHNT and YENEEA. This chain's CDR3 is CASSSVQGPLNTEAFF. The CDR3 DNA is TGTGCCAGCAGCTCAGTACAGGGGCCCCTGAACACTGAAGCTTTCTTT.

The J gene is TRBJ2-1, the V gene TRBV2; possibly TRBD1 for D (5 bases). Trimming removed 7 bases at V and 3 bases at J, with 10 bases between. CDR1 and CDR2 from the germline V gene are SNHLY and FYNNEI. The CDR3 extends over 13 amino acids. CDR3 nucleotide sequence: TGTGCCAGCAAAGGGGTAAACTACAATGAGCAGTTCTTC. This encodes CASKGVNYNEQFF.

The chain links TRBV11-1 to TRBJ2-3; 9 bases line up with TRBD2. V lost 3 bases to trimming and J lost 0 bases; unmatched junction nucleotides: 4. CDR1 and CDR2 (germline): SGHAT, FQDESV (reference sequence). The CDR3 has 16 residues. The CDR3 region has the DNA TGTGCCAGCAGCTTTGGCCTAGCGGGGAGCACAGATACGCAGTATTTT. Protein product: CASSFGLAGSTDTQYF.

This clone appeared a single time. The chain carries TRBV3-1 (or the pseudogene TRBV3-2) and TRBJ2-3; a weak D match, TRBD1 (5 bases). Germline-derived CDR1 and CDR2 are LGHDT and YNNKEL (reference sequence). CDR3 size: 15 residues. The germline V and J ends were trimmed by 1 base and 0 bases, with 8 bases remaining between them. The CDR3 DNA reads as TGTGCCAGCAGCCAAGCCCACAGGAGCACAGATACGCAGTATTTT. It codes for CASSQAHRSTDTQYF.

In its sample, this clone was seen once. The chain is built from TRBV7-8 and TRBJ2-1, with D uncertain. Trimming shortened V by 3 bases and J by 0 bases, and 12 bases separated the two germline ends. The CDR3 is 16 residues long. The germline V gene has CDR1 SGHVS and CDR2 FQNEAQ. The CDR3 DNA reads TGTGCCAGCAGCTTTTTGGTGCGCGACTCCTACAATGAGCAGTTCTTC. Its translation: CASSFLVRDSYNEQFF.

With regard to this clone: The limits of the CDR3 on the DNA are not certain, so only TCRdb's listed CDR3 is given. This chain uses TRBV19 with TRBJ2-7; the D call of TRBD1 is as the table states it, not checked on the DNA. The CDR3 sequence runs 17 residues, both termini included. From germline, CDR1 is LNHDA and CDR2 SQIVND (reference sequence). CDR3 amino acids: CASSLRAGTDYSYEQYF.

In its sample, this clone was seen a few times. The V call is TRBV19, the J call TRBJ2-3; 7 bases match TRBD1. This CDR3 region has 16 residues. Germline CDR1 reads LNHDA; CDR2 reads SQIVND (reference sequence). The junction had 7 bases not matched to a gene; V was cut back by 4 bases and J by 0 bases. The chain's CDR3 is CASSKEQGISTDTQYF. The CDR3 DNA follows: TGTGCCAGTAGTAAAGAACAGGGGATTAGCACAGATACGCAGTATTTT. The full variable domain, in which reference TRBV19 and TRBJ2-3 provide the parts outside the CDR3, is DGGITQSPKYLFRKEGQNVTLSCEQNLNHDAMYWYRQDPGQGLRLIYYSQIVNDFQKGDIAEGYSVSREKKESFPLTVTSAQKNPTAFYLCASSKEQGISTDTQYFGPGTRLTVL.

The genes are TRBV11-3 and TRBJ2-1; 14 bases are shared with TRBD2. This CDR3 region has 15 residues. The germline gives CDR1 SGHNT, CDR2 YENEEA. The V and J ends lost 5 bases and 9 bases, in that order; junction bases with no gene match: 6. The CDR3 is CASSGGLAGVGEQFF. The DNA for the CDR3 is TGTGCCAGCAGCGGGGGACTAGCGGGAGTTGGTGAGCAGTTCTTC.

This sequence joins TRBV5-1 and TRBJ2-1, with 8 bases matching TRBD2. Germline CDR1 and CDR2: SGHRS and YFSETQ. The V gene end was trimmed by 0 bases and the J gene end by 0 bases; junction bases not matched to a gene: 2. This CDR3 is built from 16 residues. CDR3 sequence (DNA): TGCGCCAGCAGCTTGGTAGCGGGAAGCTCCTACAATGAGCAGTTCTTC. Translating it yields CASSLVAGSSYNEQFF.

The gene calls are TRBV3-1 (or the pseudogene TRBV3-2) and TRBJ2-7; the D is unclear. The CDR3 extends over 14 amino acids. Per germline, CDR1 LGHDT and CDR2 YNNKEL (reference sequence). Trimming removed 1 base at V and 3 bases at J, with 10 bases between. The CDR3 DNA is TGTGCCAGCAGCCAAGGGAATCAGGACTACGAGCAGTACTTC. Translating it yields CASSQGNQDYEQYF.

As to this clone: Other DNA sequences of this sample code for an identical CDR3. The chain links TRBV6-5 to TRBJ1-1, with a tentative D call TRBD1 (6 bases). The CDR3 spans 14 residues. CDR1 and CDR2 from the germline V gene are MNHEY and SVGAGI. The V and J ends lost 2 bases and 1 base respectively, with 8 bases between them. CDR3 sequence reads: CASSYGGQNTEAFF. The CDR3 region has the DNA TGTGCCAGCAGTTACGGGGGACAGAACACTGAAGCTTTCTTT.

The CDR3 DNA is TGCGCCAGCAGCTACAACAGGGGGGACGAGCAGTACTTC. Protein: CASSYNRGDEQYF. V is TRBV5-1 and J is TRBJ2-7; 8 nucleotides line up with TRBD1. The CDR3 loop spans 13 amino acids. The germline V gene has CDR1 SGHRS and CDR2 YFSETQ. The V segment lost 3 bases and the J segment 5 bases; nucleotides outside the gene matches: 4.

The rearrangement links TRBV19 to TRBJ2-3, with TRBD2 matching 14 bases. V gave up 7 bases and J gave up 3 bases; unmatched junction bases: 6. The germline gives CDR1 LNHDA, CDR2 SQIVND (reference sequence). The CDR3 loop spans 16 amino acids. The CDR3 region is CASKRTSGGRTDTQYF. The CDR3 DNA follows: TGTGCCAGTAAGAGGACTAGCGGGGGGCGGACAGATACGCAGTATTTT.

The V and J genes are TRBV29-1 and TRBJ1-1; D unresolved. CDR3 length: 13 amino acids. The V end was cut by 4 bases, the J end by 5 bases, with 14 bases between. Germline values: CDR1 SQVTM, CDR2 ANQGSEA. This CDR3 reads CSVAYGSRTEAFF. CDR3 nucleotide sequence: TGCAGCGTTGCTTACGGGAGTCGGACTGAAGCTTTCTTT.

This chain links TRBV15 with TRBJ1-6; TRBD1 aligns across 7 bases. Germline V CDR1 and CDR2: LNHNV, YYDKDF (reference sequence). The CDR3 has 15 amino acids. V shed 1 base, J shed 6 bases, and the junction held 3 bases outside the gene matches. The CDR3 here is CATSRVTGANSPLHF. The CDR3 nucleotides are TGTGCCACCAGCAGAGTCACAGGGGCTAATTCACCCCTCCACTTT.

V gene TRBV7-9 combines with J gene TRBJ1-1; D is perhaps TRBD1 (6 bases). Trimming took 1 base from V and 2 from J, leaving 14 bases between them. This CDR3 is 16 amino acids long. Germline V gene lookup returns CDR1 SEHNR and CDR2 FQNEAQ (reference sequence). The CDR3 loop is CASSLGRQGINTEAFF. DNA of the CDR3: TGTGCCAGCAGCTTAGGAAGGCAGGGGATAAACACTGAAGCTTTCTTT.